Below are 6 T cell receptor beta chains sequenced from a single sample in a study of beta chain features in type 1 diabetes. Investigators reverse transcribed all isolated RNA, so they sequenced expressed TCRB transcripts. The protocol was immunoSEQ multiplex PCR, while the TCRdb copy is restricted to in-frame clones and leaves out a portion. In the table there are about 370,000 clones, approximately 15% of which are singletons. The sequenced sample consisted of naive CD4+ T cells from blood. All receptors come from a woman under 30 in good health.

V gene TRBV15 combines with J gene TRBJ2-3, with 7 bases lining up with TRBD1. This CDR3 has 16 residues. Per the germline V gene, CDR1 is LNHNV and CDR2 is YYDKDF (reference sequence). J lost 1 base, V lost 0 bases, and 4 bases had no gene match. The CDR3 bases are TGTGCCACCAGCAGAGATCAGGGGGTTGGCACAGATACGCAGTATTTT. Translated, it gives CATSRDQGVGTDTQYF. Full variable domain (remainder filled in from reference TRBV15 and TRBJ2-3): DAMVIQNPRYQVTQFGKPVTLSCSQTLNHNVMYWYQQKSSQAPKLLFHYYDKDFNNEADTPDNFQSRRPNTSFCFLDIRSPGLGDTAMYLCATSRDQGVGTDTQYFGPGTRLTVL.

There are a few counts of this clone. The chain links TRBV30 to TRBJ2-1; TRBD2 might be the D (6 bases). The CDR3 is 14 amino acids. The V end lost 0 bases, the J end lost 10 bases, and 16 bases lay between the germline ends. From germline, CDR1 is GTSNPN and CDR2 SVGIG (reference sequence). CDR3 region: CAWSVQAIRGEQFF. The CDR3 DNA is TGTGCCTGGAGTGTACAGGCTATCCGGGGGGAGCAGTTCTTC. Variable domain in full (rest from reference TRBV30 and TRBJ2-1): SQTIHQWPATLVQPVGSPLSLECTVEGTSNPNLYWYRQAAGRGLQLLFYSVGIGQISSEVPQNLSASRPQDRQFILSSKKLLLSDSGFYLCAWSVQAIRGEQFFGPGTRLTVL.

The V gene is TRBV6-6, the J gene TRBJ2-5, with 7 bases fitting TRBD1. CDR1 is MNHNY and CDR2 is SVGAGI in the germline V gene (reference sequence). With V trimmed by 0 bases and J by 1 base, 2 bases remained unmatched. CDR3 length: 15 residues. The CDR3, as DNA: TGTGCCAGCAGTTACTCGGGACAGCCCCAAGAGACCCAGTACTTC. It translates to CASSYSGQPQETQYF.

The chain carries TRBV20-1 and TRBJ1-2; no reliable D call. The CDR3 has 11 residues. Germline CDR1 and CDR2: DFQATT and SNEGSKA (reference sequence). The germline V and J ends were trimmed by 3 bases and 7 bases, with 9 bases remaining between them. The CDR3 DNA is TGCAGTGCTAGTGTCCCAGGTGGCTACACCTTC. It is translated as CSASVPGGYTF.

This clone was picked up a small number of times. CDR3 bases: TGTGCCAGCAGTGAATCACAGGGGAACACTGAAGCTTTCTTT. Translated, it gives CASSESQGNTEAFF. The chain employs TRBV25-1 and TRBJ1-1; the D gene is possibly TRBD1 (6 bases). The germline V gene encodes CDR1 MGHDK and CDR2 SYGVNS. Trimming took off 1 base at V and 1 base at J, with 7 bases between the two ends. This CDR3 has 14 residues.

The rearrangement joins TRBV5-1 to TRBJ2-5, with D possibly matching TRBD1 (6 bases). V lost 4 bases to trimming and J lost 4 bases, with 14 bases between them. This CDR3 is 14 amino acids long. CDR1 SGHRS and CDR2 YFSETQ come from the germline V gene. CDR3 DNA: TGCGCCAGCAGCCCGACAGGTCTGGGAGAGACCCAGTACTTC. Its protein product is CASSPTGLGETQYF.